The sequence of this TCR beta chain was determined in a study of shared clonotypes between healthy human individuals. Study-level findings and limits: Memory subsets generally showed smaller estimated richness than naive subsets did.

The germline V gene has CDR1 SGDLS and CDR2 YYNGEE. The CDR3 runs to 13 residues. Trimming left V 0 bases short and J 5 bases short, with 8 bases between. Some clones are missing from TCRdb's copy, which holds only in-frame ones; the method was immunoSEQ multiplex PCR. Here the sample spans roughly 2,300,000 clones, around 93% being singletons. As to this clone: Its antigen remains unknown.

The V gene is TRBV9, the J gene TRBJ2-5, with D uncertain. This receptor was obtained from a young man in good health. Some clones in this sample may be carry-over from other donors' samples. The sample comprised naive CD4+ T cells from PBMCs. The sample's subset: CD45RA+ positively selected. The CDR3, as DNA: TGTGCCAGCAGCGTAGTAGCTTTCGAGACCCAGTACTTC. It encodes CASSVVAFETQYF.